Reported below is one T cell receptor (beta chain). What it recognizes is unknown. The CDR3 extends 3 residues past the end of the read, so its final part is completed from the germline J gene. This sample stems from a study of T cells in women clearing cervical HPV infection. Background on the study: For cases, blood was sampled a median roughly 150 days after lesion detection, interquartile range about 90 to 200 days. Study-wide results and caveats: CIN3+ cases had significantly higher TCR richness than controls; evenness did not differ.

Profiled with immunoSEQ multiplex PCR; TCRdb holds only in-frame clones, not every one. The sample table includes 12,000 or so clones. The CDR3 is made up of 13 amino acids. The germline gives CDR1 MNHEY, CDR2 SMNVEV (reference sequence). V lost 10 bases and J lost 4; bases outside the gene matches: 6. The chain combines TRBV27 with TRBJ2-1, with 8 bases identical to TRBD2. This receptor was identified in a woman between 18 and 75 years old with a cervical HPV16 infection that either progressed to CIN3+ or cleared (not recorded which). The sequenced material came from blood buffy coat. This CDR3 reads CATRLAGYNEQFF. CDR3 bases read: TGTGCCACCCGGCTAGCGGGTTACAATGAG.